This T cell receptor (beta chain) stems from a study of T cell changes during pregnancy in multiple sclerosis. This clone was picked up one time. The protocol was immunoSEQ multiplex PCR, while the TCRdb copy is restricted to in-frame clones and leaves out a portion. The sample has around 92,000 clones, 85% to 95% seen once. V gave up 0 bases and J gave up 5 bases, with 16 bases separating them. Germline V gene data show CDR1 as MNHNY and CDR2 as SVGAGI (reference sequence). The CDR3 spans 16 residues. The clonotype was recovered from a female donor with multiple sclerosis, enrolled in a pregnancy study. Specimen: peripheral blood, collected in the third trimester of pregnancy. This chain uses TRBV6-6 with TRBJ1-1, with a weak D call TRBD1 (6 bases). DNA of the CDR3: TGTGCCAGCAGTTACTCCCGGGACACGGGTAGGACTGAAGCTTTCTTT. Protein: CASSYSRDTGRTEAFF.